These 10 T cell receptor beta chains originate from one sample sequenced in a study of cytomegalovirus exposure and HLA in healthy donors. PCR employed 60 Vbeta and 13 Jbeta primers. Libraries were prepared by immunoSEQ multiplex PCR; TCRdb keeps only in-frame clonotypes and omits some of them. Of 160,000 or so clones in the sample, 65% to 85% are singletons; the top ten hold 1% to 1.5%. The sample consisted of PBMCs. All receptors derive from a man in his fifties in good health and CMV-seropositive.

The chain is built from TRBV14 and TRBJ2-6, with a possible D match to TRBD1 (6 bases). The CDR3 contains 16 residues. Looked up from germline, CDR1 is SGHDN and CDR2 is FVKESK. Trimming stripped 6 bases from V and 0 bases from J, with 12 bases between. The DNA of the CDR3 is TGTGCCAGCAGTCTAGGACAGCTCTCTGGGGCCAACGTCCTGACTTTC. It translates to CASSLGQLSGANVLTF.

CDR3 nucleotide sequence: TGTGCCAGCAGCTCAACCGGGACTTACGATGGCTACACCTTC. It translates to CASSSTGTYDGYTF. The genes are TRBV5-4 and TRBJ1-2; possibly TRBD1 for D (5 bases). Germline V CDR1 and CDR2: SGHNT, YYREEE (reference sequence). V was shortened by 3 bases and J by 6 bases, with 15 bases between the two germline ends. This CDR3 has 14 residues.

The CDR3 sequence: CASSSSTGGADTQYF. The CDR3 DNA reads TGTGCCAGCAGCTCGAGCACCGGAGGGGCAGATACGCAGTATTTT. The V gene is TRBV5-5, the J gene TRBJ2-3; perhaps TRBD2 as D (6 bases). This CDR3 is 15 amino acids long. The V end lost 3 bases, the J end lost 4 bases, and 15 bases lay between the germline ends. Germline V gene data show CDR1 as SGHKS and CDR2 as YYEKEE (reference sequence).

This clone was seen a handful of times. CDR3 nucleotide sequence: TGTGCCAGCAGGATCGGGGGGAGCACAGATACGCAGTATTTT. Amino acid sequence: CASRIGGSTDTQYF. This rearrangement joins TRBV5-4 to TRBJ2-3; TRBD2 aligns across 7 bases. The CDR3 is 14 residues long. After removal of 5 bases from V and 0 bases from J, the junction contained 3 bases not matched to a gene. Looked up from germline, CDR1 is SGHNT and CDR2 is YYREEE (reference sequence).

This clone was seen a few times. The CDR3 here is CASSLRQGASTDTQYF. The DNA for the CDR3 is TGTGCCAGCAGCCTACGACAGGGGGCGAGCACAGATACGCAGTATTTT. The chain has TRBV7-8 and TRBJ2-3, with 10 nucleotides matching TRBD1. Trimming took 5 bases from V and 0 from J; bases not matched to a gene: 5. Germline CDR1 reads SGHVS; CDR2 reads FQNEAQ. The CDR3 covers 16 residues.

This chain links TRBV28 with TRBJ1-1; no firm D call. CDR3 length: 13 residues. Trimming cost V 2 bases and J 6 bases, with 10 bases left between them. Germline V lookup: CDR1 MDHEN, CDR2 SYDVKM. The CDR3 protein is CASSLPPVSEAFF. DNA of the CDR3: TGTGCCAGCAGTTTACCCCCCGTATCTGAAGCTTTCTTT.

In this sample, this clone turned up a few times. J is TRBJ2-6 and V is TRBV7-2, with D possibly being TRBD1 (6 bases). Trimming removed 2 bases from V and 0 bases from J, with 17 bases in between. The CDR3 runs to 19 residues. Germline V lookup: CDR1 SGHTA, CDR2 FQGNSA. This CDR3 is CASSLYQGPIISGANVLTF. Written as DNA, the CDR3 is TGTGCCAGCAGCTTATATCAGGGGCCCATCATCTCTGGGGCCAACGTCCTGACTTTC.

This clone was picked up a small number of times. The chain carries TRBV19 and TRBJ1-1; tentatively, D is TRBD1 (5 bases). Deletions cut 4 bases from V and 2 bases from J, with 11 bases between. The length of the CDR3 is 14 residues. CDR1 and CDR2 from the germline V gene are LNHDA and SQIVND (reference sequence). The CDR3 sequence: CASSTPGTNTEAFF. The CDR3 DNA reads TGTGCCAGTAGTACTCCCGGGACTAACACTGAAGCTTTCTTT.

This clone was counted between two and nine times. The V call is TRBV6-4, the J call TRBJ1-5, with 9 bases fitting TRBD1. Trimming cost V 4 bases and J 6 bases; bases outside gene matches: 4. The CDR3 length is 14 residues. Germline V lookup: CDR1 MRHNA, CDR2 SNTAGT. The CDR3 bases are TGTGCCAGCAGTGCGGGACAGGGAGGTCAGCCCCAGCATTTT. Translation gives CASSAGQGGQPQHF.

V usage is TRBV18 and J usage is TRBJ2-3; D is ambiguous. The CDR3 is 13 amino acids. Deletions cut 1 base from V and 2 bases from J, with 4 bases between. The germline V gene encodes CDR1 KGHSH and CDR2 LQKENI. CDR3: CASSPRLTDTQYF. CDR3 sequence (DNA): TGTGCCAGCTCACCACGGCTCACAGATACGCAGTATTTT.